This TCR beta chain derives from a study of lymphopenia after photon versus proton radiotherapy. As regards this clone: Its antigen is not identified.

Only in-frame clones appear in the TCRdb table, and some are missing; sequencing was by immunoSEQ multiplex PCR. The table has 65,000 to 85,000 clones, 85% to 95% seen once. Study-wide findings and caveats: After lymphocyte nadir, photon-treated repertoires showed oligoclonal expansion, especially CD8+ Temra. Under photons, naive T cells and diversity fell while effector/memory populations rose. In patients who died, overall survival fell as post-nadir TCR diversity dropped more.

V was shortened by 6 bases and J by 12 bases, with 17 bases between the two germline ends. The CDR3 length is 13 residues. Germline CDR1 and CDR2: MNHEY and SMNVEV (reference sequence). The rearrangement uses TRBV27 and TRBJ1-4; D might be TRBD1 (5 bases). Sequencing was performed on peripheral blood, taken from a patient treated with photon-based radiotherapy. The receptor was derived from a woman between 40 and 55 years old with cholangiocarcinoma. The CDR3 DNA sequence: TGTGCCAGCAGGGGGGGAACGGTTCAGCAACTGTTTTTT. Translated: CASRGGTVQQLFF.